This passage covers 11 T cell receptor beta chains from one sample sequenced in a study of technical replicates of blood from a handful of donors. Libraries were prepared by immunoSEQ multiplex PCR; TCRdb keeps only in-frame clonotypes and omits some of them. The top ten clones hold around 0.24% of a sample with about 100,000 clones, nearly 97% of them seen once. Sample: T cells isolated from PBMCs. The receptors come from a human donor in good health.

This clone has a single count. V gene TRBV19 combines with J gene TRBJ1-1, with a possible D match to TRBD1 (5 bases). V was clipped by 10 bases and J by 3 bases, with 18 bases between them. Germline V gene lookup returns CDR1 LNHDA and CDR2 SQIVND (reference sequence). This CDR3 has 14 amino acids. CDR3 sequence: CATRDGGPDTEAFF. The CDR3 DNA reads TGTGCCACTCGCGACGGGGGTCCGGACACTGAAGCTTTCTTT.

V gene TRBV5-6 combines with J gene TRBJ1-1; 8 bases line up with TRBD1. This CDR3 is 15 amino acids long. The V segment lost 5 bases and the J segment 11 bases; nucleotides outside the gene matches: 17. Germline V lookup: CDR1 SGHDT, CDR2 YYEEEE. CDR3 in DNA: TGTGCCAGCAGGCTCTCCGGGACAGGAGGGTTTCGCGCTTTCTTT. This sequence encodes CASRLSGTGGFRAFF.

The chain joins TRBV4-1 to TRBJ2-3; D gene ambiguous. The germline V gene encodes CDR1 MGHRA and CDR2 YSYEKL. The CDR3 length is 13 residues. V was pared by 4 bases and J by 5 bases, with 10 bases between. In DNA, the CDR3 is TGCGCCAGCAGCCTCAAACGACTAGATACGCAGTATTTT. Translated, it gives CASSLKRLDTQYF.

The chain recombines TRBV7-2 with TRBJ2-1, with D possibly being TRBD1 (5 bases). V dropped 1 base and J dropped 7 bases, with 8 bases sitting between them. This CDR3 spans 13 amino acids. The germline gives CDR1 SGHTA, CDR2 FQGNSA. CDR3 region: CASSLGGANEQFF. The DNA of the CDR3 is TGTGCCAGCAGCTTAGGTGGGGCGAATGAGCAGTTCTTC.

V and J are TRBV4-1 and TRBJ1-1, with 7 nucleotides matching TRBD1. The CDR3 has 14 amino acids. Germline CDR1 MGHRA, CDR2 YSYEKL. V trimming: 4 bases; J trimming: 4 bases; junction bases outside the gene matches: 6. CDR3 protein: CASSLGQAFTEAFF. In DNA, the CDR3 is TGCGCCAGCAGCCTTGGACAGGCCTTCACTGAAGCTTTCTTT.

The chain links TRBV9 to TRBJ2-3; 11 bases are shared with TRBD2. The CDR3 extends over 17 amino acids. Germline lookup yields CDR1 SGDLS and CDR2 YYNGEE. Unmatched junction bases numbered 8, after V lost 0 bases and J lost 5 bases. DNA of the CDR3: TGTGCCAGCAGCGTAGACATTAGCGGGGGGGCCCAAGATACGCAGTATTTT. This gives the protein CASSVDISGGAQDTQYF. Based on the CDR3 plus reference TRBV9 and TRBJ2-3, the full variable domain is DSGVTQTPKHLITATGQRVTLRCSPRSGDLSVYWYQQSLDQGLQFLIQYYNGEERAKGNILERFSAQQFPDLHSELNLSSLELGDSALYFCASSVDISGGAQDTQYFGPGTRLTVL.

The V and J genes are TRBV13 and TRBJ1-4; no definite D call. The CDR3 loop spans 15 amino acids. Between the trimmed V and J ends, which lost 0 bases and 4 bases, there was a span of 9 bases. Germline values: CDR1 PRHDT, CDR2 FYEKMQ (reference sequence). The CDR3 spells CASSLGTSDNEKLFF. The CDR3 DNA is TGTGCCAGCAGCTTAGGGACATCCGATAATGAAAAACTGTTTTTT.

V gene TRBV6-1 combines with J gene TRBJ1-2, with 8 bases fitting TRBD1. The CDR3 length is 13 residues. The J segment lost 3 bases and the V segment lost 6 bases, leaving 3 bases of the junction unmatched. CDR1 MNHNS and CDR2 SASEGT come from the germline V gene. This CDR3 is CASRVTGDYGYTF. DNA for the CDR3: TGTGCCAGCAGAGTGACAGGGGACTATGGCTACACCTTC.

V usage is TRBV27 and J usage is TRBJ1-5; 8 bases match TRBD1. Losses at the gene ends were 0 bases for V and 6 bases for J; bases not matched to a gene: 4. Per germline, CDR1 MNHEY and CDR2 SMNVEV (reference sequence). The CDR3 runs 15 residues. For the CDR3, the DNA is TGTGCCAGCAGTTTATCGCAGGGGGCGGGTCAGCCCCAGCATTTT. The encoded protein is CASSLSQGAGQPQHF.

The chain uses TRBV25-1 and TRBJ1-6; weak D call: TRBD1 (6 bases). The V and J ends lost 3 bases and 9 bases respectively, with 15 bases between them. Germline values: CDR1 MGHDK, CDR2 SYGVNS. The CDR3 has 15 amino acids. The CDR3 nucleotides read TGTGCCAGCAGTGATTATGCGCAGGGGATTTCACCCCTCCACTTT. Its translation is CASSDYAQGISPLHF.

The rearrangement links TRBV9 to TRBJ1-3; perhaps TRBD1 as D (5 bases). The V gene's germline CDR1 is SGDLS and CDR2 YYNGEE. V lost 4 bases and J 0 bases, leaving 11 bases between the germline ends. The CDR3 is 15 amino acids. Here the CDR3 reads CASSPPTVSGNTIYF. The CDR3 bases are TGTGCCAGCAGCCCTCCGACAGTCTCTGGAAACACCATATATTTT.